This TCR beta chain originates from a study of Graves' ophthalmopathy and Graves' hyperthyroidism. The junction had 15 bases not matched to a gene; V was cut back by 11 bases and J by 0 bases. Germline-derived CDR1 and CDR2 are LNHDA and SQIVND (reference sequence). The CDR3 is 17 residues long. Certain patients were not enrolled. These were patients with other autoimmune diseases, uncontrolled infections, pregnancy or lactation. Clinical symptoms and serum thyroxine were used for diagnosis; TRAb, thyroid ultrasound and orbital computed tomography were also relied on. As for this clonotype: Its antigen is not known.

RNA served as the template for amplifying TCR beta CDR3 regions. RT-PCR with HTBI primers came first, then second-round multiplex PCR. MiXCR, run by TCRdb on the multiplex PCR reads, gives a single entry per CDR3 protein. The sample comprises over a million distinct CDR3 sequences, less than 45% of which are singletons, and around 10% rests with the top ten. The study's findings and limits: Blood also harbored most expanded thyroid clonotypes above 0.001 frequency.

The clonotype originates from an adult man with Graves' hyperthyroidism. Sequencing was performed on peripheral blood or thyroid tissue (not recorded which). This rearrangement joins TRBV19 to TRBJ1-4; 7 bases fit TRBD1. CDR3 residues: CAWSVGTVGATNEKLFF. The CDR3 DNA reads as TGTGCCTGGAGTGTAGGGACAGTTGGTGCAACTAATGAAAAACTGTTTTTT.